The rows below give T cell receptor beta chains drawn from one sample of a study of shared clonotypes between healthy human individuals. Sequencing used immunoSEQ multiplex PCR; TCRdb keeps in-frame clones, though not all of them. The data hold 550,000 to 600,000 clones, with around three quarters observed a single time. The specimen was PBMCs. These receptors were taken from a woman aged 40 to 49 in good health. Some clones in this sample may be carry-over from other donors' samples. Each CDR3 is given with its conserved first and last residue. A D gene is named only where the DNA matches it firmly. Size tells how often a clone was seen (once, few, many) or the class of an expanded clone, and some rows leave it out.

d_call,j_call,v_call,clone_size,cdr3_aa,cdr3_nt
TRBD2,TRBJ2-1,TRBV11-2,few,CASSRLAGVNEQFF,TGTGCCAGCAGCCGTCTAGCGGGAGTGAATGAGCAGTTCTTC
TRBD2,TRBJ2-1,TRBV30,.,CAWSEGLAGGVEQFF,TGTGCCTGGAGTGAGGGACTAGCGGGAGGGGTTGAGCAGTTCTTC
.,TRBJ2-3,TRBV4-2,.,CASSLIRGGGTDTQYF,TGTGCCAGCAGCCTAATCCGGGGCGGGGGCACAGATACGCAGTATTTT
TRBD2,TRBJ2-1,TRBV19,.,CASNGGGRAGAEQFF,TGTGCCAGTAATGGGGGCGGGAGGGCCGGAGCTGAGCAGTTCTTC
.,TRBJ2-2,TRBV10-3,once,CAISESSADTGELFF,TGTGCCATCAGTGAAAGTTCGGCAGACACCGGGGAGCTGTTTTTT
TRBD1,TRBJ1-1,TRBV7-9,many,CASSLRGTEAFF,TGTGCCAGCAGCCTCAGGGGGACTGAAGCTTTCTTT
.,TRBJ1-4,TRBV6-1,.,CASKQSVKLFF,TGTGCCAGCAAACAGTCCGTAAAACTGTTTTTT
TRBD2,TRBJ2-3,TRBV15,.,CATSRQTSGSMYF,TGTGCCACCAGCAGACAAACTAGCGGGAGTATGTATTTT
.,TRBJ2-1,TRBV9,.,CASSLQGGEQFF,TGTGCCAGCAGCCTTCAGGGGGGTGAGCAGTTCTTC
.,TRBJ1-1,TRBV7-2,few,CASSLVGQANTEAFF,TGTGCCAGCAGCTTAGTAGGGCAGGCGAACACTGAAGCTTTCTTT
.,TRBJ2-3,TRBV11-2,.,CASSLGGVGSTDTQYF,TGTGCCAGCAGCTTAGGAGGAGTCGGTAGCACAGATACGCAGTATTTT
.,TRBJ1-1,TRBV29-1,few,CSVRRGWMNTEAFF,TGCAGCGTCAGGCGCGGGTGGATGAACACTGAAGCTTTCTTT